Each of the 15 T cell receptor beta chains below was sequenced from the same sample in a study of blood T cell repertoires in COVID-19. The method was immunoSEQ multiplex PCR; TCRdb's version includes in-frame clones alone and lacks a portion of them. The sample records roughly 100,000 clones, over 75% being singletons. Sequences were obtained from peripheral blood. These receptors originate from a human donor in a cohort sampled during active or convalescent COVID-19.

This clone has just a few counts. This chain joins TRBV11-2 and TRBJ2-5; tentatively, D is TRBD2 (6 bases). Germline CDR1 is SGHAT and CDR2 is FQNNGV. The V end was cut by 2 bases, the J end by 2 bases, with 12 bases between. The CDR3 loop spans 15 amino acids. DNA of the CDR3: TGTGCCAGCAGCTTATTGGGGGGAGGTCAAGAGACCCAGTACTTC. Translating gives CASSLLGGGQETQYF.

The chain uses TRBV5-1 and TRBJ1-1; 11 bases match TRBD1. Losses at the gene ends were 4 bases for V and 4 bases for J; bases not matched to a gene: 6. Germline V gene data show CDR1 as SGHRS and CDR2 as YFSETQ. This CDR3 region has 15 residues. CDR3: CASSPGQGAGTEAFF. DNA of the CDR3: TGCGCCAGCAGCCCAGGACAGGGGGCGGGCACTGAAGCTTTCTTT.

The chain carries TRBV28 and TRBJ1-1; TRBD1 is a possible D gene (5 bases). The CDR3 loop spans 14 amino acids. CDR1 is MDHEN, CDR2 SYDVKM, per germline. Deletions cut 1 base from V and 4 bases from J, with 10 bases between. The CDR3 coding sequence is TGTGCCAGCAGTTTATTAGGGGTAGGCACTGAAGCTTTCTTT. It translates to CASSLLGVGTEAFF.

This clone was detected once. The chain carries TRBV9 and TRBJ1-3; 11 bases map to TRBD1. CDR1 SGDLS and CDR2 YYNGEE come from the germline V gene. The CDR3 consists of 15 residues. After removal of 3 bases from V and 7 bases from J, the junction contained 6 bases not matched to a gene. CDR3 DNA: TGTGCCAGCAGCGAGGGGAGGACAGGGGGCAACACCATATATTTT. The encoded protein is CASSEGRTGGNTIYF.

This chain links TRBV19 with TRBJ2-6; D unclear. The V gene lost 9 bases and the J gene lost 0 bases, with 9 bases spanning the gap. The germline V gene has CDR1 LNHDA and CDR2 SQIVND (reference sequence). CDR3 length: 14 residues. CDR3 in amino acids: CASKDNSGANVLTF. CDR3 bases: TGTGCCAGCAAAGACAACTCTGGGGCCAACGTCCTGACTTTC.

CDR3 in DNA: TGTGCCAGCAGCCCACAGGGTTACGAGCAGTACTTC. Its protein product is CASSPQGYEQYF. The chain carries TRBV11-3 and TRBJ2-7, with a weak D call TRBD1 (6 bases). V gave up 5 bases and J gave up 4 bases, with 9 bases separating them. The CDR3 contains 12 residues. Germline CDR1 and CDR2: SGHNT and YENEEA.

This clone was counted a single time. The gene calls are TRBV27 and TRBJ2-7, with 9 bases identical to TRBD2. The CDR3 is 14 amino acids. CDR1 MNHEY and CDR2 SMNVEV come from the germline V gene (reference sequence). Unmatched junction bases numbered 5, after V lost 3 bases and J lost 5 bases. The CDR3 DNA reads TGTGCCAGCAGTTTGGGACTAGCTGTAAACGAGCAGTACTTC. Translation gives CASSLGLAVNEQYF.

This clone has just a few counts. The chain carries TRBV4-3 and TRBJ1-3; a possible D gene is TRBD1 (5 bases). The CDR3 covers 17 residues. Trimming took off 11 bases at V and 2 bases at J, with 25 bases between the two ends. Germline CDR1 is LGHNA and CDR2 is YSLEER. The CDR3 DNA reads TGCGCCCGCTGCCCCCGGTGGGGGGGACGTCCTGGAAACACCATATATTTT. Its protein is CARCPRWGGRPGNTIYF.

For this clone: The same CDR3 arises from other DNA sequences in this sample as well. The chain links TRBV7-8 to TRBJ1-5, with TRBD1 matching 8 bases. The CDR3 runs to 15 residues. V shed 3 bases and J 3 bases; nucleotides not matched to a gene: 4. CDR1 is SGHVS, CDR2 FQNEAQ, per germline. This chain's CDR3 is CASSLDRAINQPQHF. CDR3 bases: TGTGCCAGCAGCTTGGACAGGGCTATCAATCAGCCCCAGCATTTT. The full variable domain, its missing parts supplied by reference TRBV7-8 and TRBJ1-5, is GAGVSQSPRYKVAKRGQDVALRCDPISGHVSLFWYQQALGQGPEFLTYFQNEAQLDKSGLPSDRFFAERPEGSVSTLKIQRTQQEDSAVYLCASSLDRAINQPQHFGDGTRLSIL.

This clone showed up just a few times. The V and J genes are TRBV5-1 and TRBJ1-1; 9 bases match TRBD1. The CDR3 covers 14 residues. After removal of 7 bases from V and 4 bases from J, the junction contained 8 bases not matched to a gene. CDR1 SGHRS and CDR2 YFSETQ come from the germline V gene. The CDR3 DNA reads as TGCGCCAGCCTCGTGGGACAGGGCACCACTGAAGCTTTCTTT. Protein product: CASLVGQGTTEAFF. Complete variable domain (other parts from reference TRBV5-1 and TRBJ1-1): KAGVTQTPRYLIKTRGQQVTLSCSPISGHRSVSWYQQTPGQGLQFLFEYFSETQRNKGNFPGRFSGRQFSNSRSEMNVSTLELGDSALYLCASLVGQGTTEAFFGQGTRLTVV.

V gene TRBV29-1 combines with J gene TRBJ1-6; a weak D match, TRBD1 (6 bases). This CDR3 contains 16 residues. V was pared by 4 bases and J by 0 bases, with 13 bases between. The V gene's germline CDR1 is SQVTM and CDR2 ANQGSEA. CDR3 loop: CSVATGKFSYNSPLHF. The CDR3 coding sequence is TGCAGCGTTGCGACAGGAAAATTCTCCTATAATTCACCCCTCCACTTT.

The V gene is TRBV18, the J gene TRBJ1-2; D perhaps matches TRBD1 (5 bases). The V gene's germline CDR1 is KGHSH and CDR2 LQKENI. CDR3 length: 15 amino acids. Trimming took 2 bases from V and 6 from J, leaving 16 bases between them. For the CDR3, the DNA is TGTGCCAGCTCACCAAGGTCGGGGGGAGCAAATGGCTACACCTTC. Its protein product is CASSPRSGGANGYTF.

The CDR3 is CSASVHRRQPQHF. In DNA, the CDR3 is TGCAGTGCTAGTGTACACCGTCGTCAGCCCCAGCATTTT. This chain links TRBV20-1 with TRBJ1-5; D not resolved. V gave up 3 bases and J gave up 6 bases, with 12 bases separating them. CDR3 length: 13 amino acids. Per the germline V gene, CDR1 is DFQATT and CDR2 is SNEGSKA (reference sequence).

This rearrangement joins TRBV11-3 to TRBJ2-1, with TRBD2 as a possible D gene (6 bases). The ends were cut back, 5 bases at V and 4 bases at J, with 24 bases in the middle. The CDR3 loop spans 18 amino acids. Germline values: CDR1 SGHNT, CDR2 YENEEA. CDR3 residues: CASSNPAWGVGVYNEQFF. CDR3 DNA: TGTGCCAGCAGCAACCCAGCTTGGGGGGTAGGGGTATACAATGAGCAGTTCTTC.

This clone turned up a few times. V usage is TRBV2 and J usage is TRBJ1-3; D not certain. Germline CDR1 is SNHLY and CDR2 is FYNNEI. The CDR3 extends over 12 amino acids. V lost 7 bases, J lost 3 bases, and 7 bases lay in between. The CDR3 DNA sequence: TGTGCCAGCACGGGGATTGGAAACACCATATATTTT. Translation gives CASTGIGNTIYF. The entire variable domain, with the rest obtained from reference TRBV2 and TRBJ1-3, is as follows: EPEVTQTPSHQVTQMGQEVILRCVPISNHLYFYWYRQILGQKVEFLVSFYNNEISEKSEIFDDQFSVERPDGSNFTLKIRSTKLEDSAMYFCASTGIGNTIYFGEGSWLTVV.